This T cell receptor (beta chain) was sequenced for a study of CD4 T cells in relation to SARS-CoV-2 and coronaviruses. Study background: ViraFEST: approximately ten-day antigen culture of PBMCs, then TCR beta CDR3 sequencing. Findings and caveats of the study: In roughly two thirds of donors, memory CD4+ clonotypes crossrecognized SARS-CoV-2 and at least one common cold coronavirus spike.

The CDR3 sequence is 16 residues long. Germline values: CDR1 SGHRS, CDR2 YFSETQ. The germline V and J ends were trimmed by 0 bases and 6 bases, with 18 bases remaining between them. Some clones are missing from TCRdb's copy, which holds only in-frame ones; the method was immunoSEQ multiplex PCR. The sample holds about 21,000 clones; just under 80% are singletons and the top ten take about a sixth. Before the COVID-19 pandemic, during about 2011-2019, CD4+ T cells were taken from unexposed donors. The cells were cultured for about ten days before CD4+ T cells were isolated. Testing used SARS-CoV-2 S/N and four cold-coronavirus spikes on unexposed-donor CD4+ T cells, cells permitting. On this clone: Its antigen is undetermined.

The chain carries TRBV5-1 and TRBJ1-2; D not certain. The source of this sequence is a human donor in good health. Sequencing used CD4+ T cells from PBMCs, cultured in vitro. In DNA form, the CDR3 reads TGCGCCAGCAGCTTGGATCTCGCCGTGGTCACAGATGGCTACACCTTC. It translates to CASSLDLAVVTDGYTF.